This TCR beta chain comes out of a study of shared clonotypes between healthy human individuals. The method was immunoSEQ multiplex PCR; TCRdb's version includes in-frame clones alone and lacks a portion of them. The table includes about 2.4 million clones, over 85% detected once. The V end lost 1 base, the J end lost 3 bases, and 16 bases lay between the germline ends. This CDR3 is built from 17 residues. The germline CDR1 and CDR2 sequences are SGHAT and FQNNGV. Sequenced material: naive CD4+ T cells sorted from blood. Subset given: CD45RA+ positively selected. This chain connects TRBV11-2 to TRBJ2-4, with TRBD2 as a possible D gene (5 bases). The source of this sequence is a young man in good health. CDR3: CASSLAGGFRGKNIQYF. In DNA, the CDR3 is TGTGCCAGCAGCTTAGCGGGTGGGTTCCGGGGCAAAAACATTCAGTACTTC.